Shown below are 21 T cell receptor beta chains from a single sample sequenced in a study of blood T cells in healthy people across ages. Primers used in a second PCR of roughly 7 to 12 cycles were a sample-barcoded 5' primer and a J-beta primer mix. TCRdb re-called the 5' RACE reads through MiXCR, storing one row per CDR3 protein. The sample records about 1.4 million distinct CDR3 sequences, approximately 59% being singletons. The specimen sequenced was blood. Source of these receptors: a man between 18 and 35 years old in good health.

This clonotype appeared a few times. The V and J genes are TRBV4-1 and TRBJ2-3, with D possibly called TRBD1 or TRBD2 (5 bases each). V shed 3 bases and J shed 0 bases, with 13 bases lying between them. The CDR3 has 16 residues. Germline V gives CDR1 MGHRA, CDR2 YSYEKL. CDR3 in DNA: TGCGCCAGCAGCCACACCTGGGGCGGGAGCACAGATACGCAGTATTTT. It codes for CASSHTWGGSTDTQYF.

The chain is built from TRBV27 and TRBJ2-7; D is unclear. Germline V gene sequence: CDR1 MNHEY, CDR2 SMNVEV (reference sequence). The CDR3 has 13 residues. The germline V and J ends were trimmed by 3 bases and 3 bases, with 9 bases remaining between them. The CDR3 reads CASSLQVGYEQYF. CDR3 coding DNA: TGTGCCAGCAGTTTGCAGGTCGGCTACGAGCAGTACTTC.

V and J are TRBV6-2 or TRBV6-3 and TRBJ2-1, with 9 bases lining up with TRBD2. V lost 7 bases and J lost 5; bases outside the gene matches: 6. Looked up from germline, CDR1 is MNHEY and CDR2 is SVGEGT. The CDR3 runs 14 residues. CDR3 DNA sequence: TGTGCCAGCAATCTTAGCGGGGGAAACAATGAGCAGTTCTTC. It specifies CASNLSGGNNEQFF.

This clonotype came up a few times. The V and J genes are TRBV7-9 and TRBJ2-3; a weak D match, TRBD2 (6 bases). The CDR3 loop spans 15 amino acids. V lost 5 bases and J 5 bases, leaving 17 bases between the germline ends. CDR1 and CDR2 from the germline V gene are SEHNR and FQNEAQ (reference sequence). CDR3: CASSPGRDDGDTQYF. CDR3 DNA: TGTGCCAGCAGCCCGGGGCGGGACGATGGAGATACGCAGTATTTT.

The DNA of the CDR3 is TGTGCCAGCAGCCGAACAGGGAGGGGTGAGCAGTTCTTC. Protein product: CASSRTGRGEQFF. V gene TRBV7-2 combines with J gene TRBJ2-1; a weak D match, TRBD2 (7 bases). Trimming took 5 bases from V and 9 from J, leaving 14 bases between them. There are 13 residues in the CDR3. The germline gives CDR1 SGHTA, CDR2 FQGNSA. Full variable domain (outside the CDR3, taken from reference TRBV7-2 and TRBJ2-1): GAGVSQSPSNKVTEKGKDVELRCDPISGHTALYWYRQSLGQGLEFLIYFQGNSAPDKSGLPSDRFSAERTGGSVSTLTIQRTQQEDSAVYLCASSRTGRGEQFFGPGTRLTVL.

The genes are TRBV7-9 and TRBJ2-7; unclear D gene. Germline assignment: CDR1 SEHNR and CDR2 FQNEAQ (reference sequence). The CDR3 consists of 14 residues. Between the trimmed V and J ends, which lost 1 base and 3 bases, there was a span of 10 bases. The CDR3 here is CASSLEQSYYEQYF. The DNA for the CDR3 is TGTGCCAGCAGCTTAGAGCAGTCCTACTACGAGCAGTACTTC.

The chain has TRBV6-6 and TRBJ1-2, with TRBD1 as a possible D gene (5 bases). CDR1 and CDR2 from the germline V gene are MNHNY and SVGAGI (reference sequence). V shed 5 bases and J shed 6 bases, with 19 bases lying between them. The CDR3 has 15 residues. The CDR3 is CASSPTRGGPHGYTF. CDR3 coding DNA: TGTGCCAGCAGTCCTACCCGCGGGGGACCCCATGGCTACACCTTC.

The chain joins TRBV29-1 to TRBJ2-1; D possibly corresponds to TRBD1 (5 bases). In germline, CDR1 is SQVTM, CDR2 ANQGSEA. CDR3 length equals 11 residues. The V and J ends lost 7 bases and 10 bases respectively, with 14 bases between them. The CDR3 is CSGIRGTEQFF. For the CDR3, the DNA is TGCAGCGGGATAAGGGGAACCGAGCAGTTCTTC.

V gene TRBV20-1 combines with J gene TRBJ1-4; 7 bases match TRBD1. V gave up 5 bases and J gave up 12 bases; unmatched junction bases: 12. The germline V gene has CDR1 DFQATT and CDR2 SNEGSKA (reference sequence). This CDR3 contains 13 residues. The CDR3 region is CSAVGTELRELFF. The CDR3 coding sequence is TGCAGTGCTGTCGGGACAGAACTGAGGGAACTGTTTTTT.

The chain employs TRBV4-1 and TRBJ1-1, with a weak D call TRBD1 (5 bases). Germline V lookup: CDR1 MGHRA, CDR2 YSYEKL. Trimming left V 4 bases short and J 3 bases short, with 15 bases between. CDR3 length equals 15 residues. The CDR3 sequence is CASSPLGRVDTEAFF. The CDR3 nucleotides read TGCGCCAGCAGCCCATTGGGCAGGGTGGACACTGAAGCTTTCTTT.

There are a few counts of this clonotype. The V call is TRBV24-1, the J call TRBJ1-2, with 10 bases lining up with TRBD1. The J segment lost 4 bases and the V segment lost 9 bases, leaving 4 bases of the junction unmatched. The germline V gene encodes CDR1 KGHDR and CDR2 SFDVKD. The CDR3 totals 13 residues. The CDR3 DNA is TGTGCCACCCCGACAGGGGGCCTCTATGGCTACACCTTC. This gives the protein CATPTGGLYGYTF.

The gene calls are TRBV5-1 and TRBJ1-2, with TRBD1 matching over 7 bases. The CDR3 has 15 amino acids. Trimming removed 7 bases from V and 4 bases from J; junction bases left unmatched: 13. CDR1 SGHRS and CDR2 YFSETQ come from the germline V gene. The CDR3 loop is CASAFDREVGYGYTF. The CDR3 DNA reads TGCGCCAGCGCATTCGACAGGGAGGTGGGCTATGGCTACACCTTC.

This clonotype was picked up a small number of times. The J gene is TRBJ2-5, the V gene TRBV24-1; D is unclear. V lost 2 bases, J lost 3 bases, and 6 bases lay in between. The CDR3 runs 13 residues. The germline gives CDR1 KGHDR, CDR2 SFDVKD. DNA for the CDR3: TGTGCCACCAGTGATTGGGCAAAAGAGACCCAGTACTTC. Translating it yields CATSDWAKETQYF.

This clonotype was observed a few times. This rearrangement joins TRBV29-1 to TRBJ2-1, with 7 bases fitting TRBD1. This CDR3 has 15 amino acids. The germline gives CDR1 SQVTM, CDR2 ANQGSEA. The V segment lost 3 bases and the J segment 7 bases; nucleotides outside the gene matches: 12. This CDR3 is CSVEVVPGQVNEQFF. CDR3 sequence (DNA): TGCAGCGTTGAGGTTGTACCCGGACAGGTAAATGAGCAGTTCTTC.

The chain uses TRBV27 and TRBJ2-4, with 15 bases matching TRBD2. Gene TRBJ2-7 matches the end of the DNA better, so the J call may be wrong. This CDR3 region has 18 residues. Per germline, CDR1 MNHEY and CDR2 SMNVEV (reference sequence). Here the CDR3 reads CASGLGGGLAGGIYEQYF. CDR3 in DNA: TGTGCCAGTGGCCTTGGTGGGGGACTAGCGGGAGGTATCTACGAGCAGTACTTC.

The chain links TRBV27 to TRBJ1-5; D gene uncertain. V was cut by 2 bases and J by 1 base, with 12 bases left in between. The CDR3 covers 16 residues. CDR1 and CDR2 from the germline V gene are MNHEY and SMNVEV (reference sequence). The CDR3 DNA reads as TGTGCCAGCAGTTTAAGGTCAGACAACAGCAATCAGCCCCAGCATTTT. Its translation is CASSLRSDNSNQPQHF.

V and J are TRBV5-1 and TRBJ2-1; a possible D gene is TRBD2 (5 bases). Germline V CDR1 and CDR2: SGHRS, YFSETQ. The V gene lost 4 bases and the J gene lost 7 bases, with 15 bases spanning the gap. The CDR3 loop spans 14 amino acids. CDR3 amino acids: CASSKNPSGNEQFF. For the CDR3, the DNA is TGCGCCAGCAGCAAGAACCCGTCGGGAAATGAGCAGTTCTTC.

This rearrangement joins TRBV11-1 to TRBJ2-3; D is unclear. Germline V lookup: CDR1 SGHAT, CDR2 FQDESV (reference sequence). Trimming removed 2 bases at V and 3 bases at J, with 12 bases between. The CDR3 loop spans 15 amino acids. The CDR3 nucleotides read TGTGCCAGCAGCTTAAGTGGGCAGCCAACAGATACGCAGTATTTT. Its protein is CASSLSGQPTDTQYF.

V gene TRBV28 combines with J gene TRBJ2-1, with 13 nucleotides matching TRBD2. The CDR3 is made up of 16 amino acids. The germline V gene encodes CDR1 MDHEN and CDR2 SYDVKM. V shed 6 bases and J 5 bases; nucleotides not matched to a gene: 7. The CDR3 sequence is CASRKLAGGLDNEQFF. The CDR3 DNA sequence: TGTGCCAGCAGGAAACTAGCGGGGGGGCTTGACAATGAGCAGTTCTTC.

This clonotype has only a few counts. The chain combines TRBV6-2 or TRBV6-3 with TRBJ1-5; possibly TRBD1 for D (5 bases). Trimming left V 2 bases short and J 7 bases short, with 9 bases between. The CDR3 consists of 13 residues. CDR1 MNHEY and CDR2 SVGEGT come from the germline V gene. Here the CDR3 reads CASSYRGGQPQHF. For the CDR3, the DNA is TGTGCCAGCAGTTACAGGGGTGGGCAGCCCCAGCATTTT.

The V and J genes are TRBV5-6 and TRBJ2-1; D remains unclear. Trimming took off 1 base at V and 1 base at J, with 6 bases between the two ends. In germline, CDR1 is SGHDT, CDR2 YYEEEE. The CDR3 length is 14 residues. In DNA, the CDR3 is TGTGCCAGCAGCTTGTGGGGTTCCTACAATGAGCAGTTCTTC. This gives the protein CASSLWGSYNEQFF.